This passage covers 25 T cell receptor beta chains from one sample sequenced in a study of blood T cell repertoires in COVID-19. The repertoire was sequenced with immunoSEQ multiplex PCR; TCRdb's copy has only in-frame clones and lacks some. The data hold about 220,000 clones, with roughly 88% observed a single time. The specimen was peripheral blood. These receptors were taken from a man between 45 and 60 years old with active or convalescent COVID-19.

The chain has TRBV7-2 and TRBJ1-5; D might be TRBD1 (5 bases). CDR3 length: 14 amino acids. CDR1 is SGHTA, CDR2 FQGNSA, per germline. Trimming removed 4 bases at V and 7 bases at J, with 14 bases between. CDR3 in DNA: TGTGCCAGCAGCTCTCCCGACCGGGGGCAGCCCCAGCATTTT. Its protein product is CASSSPDRGQPQHF.

This chain links TRBV7-8 with TRBJ1-2; 8 bases are shared with TRBD1. Trimming cost V 1 base and J 5 bases; bases outside gene matches: 6. CDR1 is SGHVS and CDR2 is FQNEAQ in the germline V gene. The CDR3 covers 15 residues. The CDR3 here is CASSLGGTGGYGYTF. In DNA form, the CDR3 reads TGTGCCAGCAGCTTAGGGGGTACAGGGGGTTATGGCTACACCTTC.

This clone was observed a few times. The chain joins TRBV12-3 or TRBV12-4 to TRBJ2-2, with D tentatively TRBD2 (5 bases). V lost 6 bases, J lost 4 bases, and 6 bases lay in between. CDR3 length: 12 residues. The CDR3, as DNA: TGTGCCAGCAGCCGGGGCACCGGGGAGCTGTTTTTT. It is translated as CASSRGTGELFF.

The rearrangement links TRBV10-3 to TRBJ2-3, with D maybe TRBD2 (5 bases). With 0 bases removed from V and 2 bases from J, the gap between germline ends came to 12 bases. Germline loops: CDR1 ENHRY, CDR2 SYGVKD. This CDR3 region has 16 residues. Here the CDR3 DNA reads TGTGCCATCAGTGAGTCGATGGGGAGTTACACAGATACGCAGTATTTT. Encoded protein: CAISESMGSYTDTQYF.

The chain employs TRBV21-1 and TRBJ2-7; TRBD2, as called in the table, went unchecked against the DNA. TRBV21-1 is annotated as a pseudogene. The CDR3 consists of 16 residues. CDR3 nucleotide sequence: TGTGCCAGCAGCAAAGGGGGAGGGCGTTTCTCCTACGAGCAGTACGTC. This encodes CASSKGGGRFSYEQYV.

The CDR3 DNA is TGTGCCAGCAGCTTGGTTAAGACAGGGGATAGCAATCAGCCCCAGCATTTT. This encodes CASSLVKTGDSNQPQHF. This chain uses TRBV5-6 with TRBJ1-5; 8 nucleotides match TRBD1. V dropped 0 bases and J dropped 0; count of bases not matched to a gene: 5. The length of the CDR3 is 17 residues. Germline V gene sequence: CDR1 SGHDT, CDR2 YYEEEE.

The chain couples TRBV7-9 to TRBJ2-7, with 11 bases that match TRBD1. The CDR3 has 14 amino acids. V shed 8 bases, J shed 4 bases, and the junction held 7 bases outside the gene matches. Germline-derived CDR1 and CDR2 are SEHNR and FQNEAQ (reference sequence). The CDR3, as DNA: TGTGCCAGCGATAGAGGACAGGGGGCGTACGAGCAGTACTTC. Encoded protein: CASDRGQGAYEQYF. Full variable domain (remainder filled in from reference TRBV7-9 and TRBJ2-7): DTGVSQNPRHKITKRGQNVTFRCDPISEHNRLYWYRQTLGQGPEFLTYFQNEAQLEKSRLLSDRFSAERPKGSFSTLEIQRTEQGDSAMYLCASDRGQGAYEQYFGPGTRLTVT.

The chain employs TRBV15 and TRBJ2-1, with D unresolved. The CDR3 length is 13 residues. CDR1 LNHNV and CDR2 YYDKDF come from the germline V gene (reference sequence). V lost 0 bases and J lost 12, with 12 bases in between. The CDR3 DNA sequence: TGTGCCACCAGCAGAGATCGTGCGGAAACGCAGTTCTTC. Amino acid sequence: CATSRDRAETQFF.

The chain is built from TRBV11-2 and TRBJ1-3, with 8 bases that match TRBD1. J gave up 2 bases and V 6 bases, and 6 bases lay outside the gene matches. Germline V lookup: CDR1 SGHAT, CDR2 FQNNGV. There are 15 residues in the CDR3. For the CDR3, the DNA is TGTGCCAGCAGTTTTGCGACAGGGGCTGGAAACACCATATATTTT. Translation: CASSFATGAGNTIYF. Full variable domain (missing parts from reference TRBV11-2 and TRBJ1-3): EAGVAQSPRYKIIEKRQSVAFWCNPISGHATLYWYQQILGQGPKLLIQFQNNGVVDDSQLPKDRFSAERLKGVDSTLKIQPAKLEDSAVYLCASSFATGAGNTIYFGEGSWLTVV.

As for this clone: Other nucleotide sequences in the sample specify the same CDR3. This chain connects TRBV5-1 to TRBJ2-3, with TRBD1 as a possible D gene (6 bases). The germline CDR1 and CDR2 sequences are SGHRS and YFSETQ. The CDR3 extends over 14 amino acids. V lost 2 bases and J lost 3, with 10 bases in between. In DNA form, the CDR3 reads TGCGCCAGCAGCTTAGGCAGGGGTACAGATACGCAGTATTTT. Translating it yields CASSLGRGTDTQYF.

The chain couples TRBV5-1 to TRBJ1-1, with D tentatively TRBD1 (5 bases). V was shortened by 1 base and J by 0 bases, with 10 bases between the two germline ends. The CDR3 runs 15 residues. Germline CDR1 and CDR2: SGHRS and YFSETQ. CDR3: CASSLTGFMNTEAFF. The CDR3 bases are TGCGCCAGCAGCTTGACAGGTTTCATGAACACTGAAGCTTTCTTT. The entire variable domain, with the rest obtained from reference TRBV5-1 and TRBJ1-1, is as follows: KAGVTQTPRYLIKTRGQQVTLSCSPISGHRSVSWYQQTPGQGLQFLFEYFSETQRNKGNFPGRFSGRQFSNSRSEMNVSTLELGDSALYLCASSLTGFMNTEAFFGQGTRLTVV.

The CDR3 DNA follows: TGTGCCAGTGAATCGGGACACTACTATGGCTACACCTTC. Translation: CASESGHYYGYTF. This chain links TRBV19 with TRBJ1-2; tentatively, D is TRBD1 (6 bases). Germline V CDR1 and CDR2: LNHDA, SQIVND (reference sequence). The CDR3 extends over 13 amino acids. V was pared by 8 bases and J by 3 bases, with 13 bases between.

This chain links TRBV29-1 with TRBJ2-5, with a weak D call TRBD2 (6 bases). Germline V gene sequence: CDR1 SQVTM, CDR2 ANQGSEA. There are 13 residues in the CDR3. Trimming took off 0 bases at V and 5 bases at J, with 10 bases between the two ends. CDR3 coding DNA: TGCAGCGTTGAAGATCCGGGGGTTGAGACCCAGTACTTC. Amino acids: CSVEDPGVETQYF.

V is TRBV29-1 and J is TRBJ1-2; the D gene is possibly TRBD1 (5 bases). Trimming left V 5 bases short and J 2 bases short, with 15 bases between. The germline gives CDR1 SQVTM, CDR2 ANQGSEA. This CDR3 spans 14 amino acids. For the CDR3, the DNA is TGCAGCGTTTCCGCCTACGGGGGAAACTATGGCTACACCTTC. As protein: CSVSAYGGNYGYTF.

J is TRBJ1-3 and V is TRBV18; D is unclear. The CDR3 consists of 15 residues. Germline V CDR1 and CDR2: KGHSH, LQKENI. Trimming removed 6 bases at V and 0 bases at J, with 12 bases between. This chain's CDR3 is CASSSGTNSGNTIYF. As DNA, the CDR3 is TGTGCCAGCTCGTCAGGAACCAACTCTGGAAACACCATATATTTT. Filled out from reference TRBV18 and TRBJ1-3, the complete variable domain reads NAGVMQNPRHLVRRRGQEARLRCSPMKGHSHVYWYRQLPEEGLKFMVYLQKENIIDESGMPKERFSAEFPKEGPSILRIQQVVRGDSAAYFCASSSGTNSGNTIYFGEGSWLTVV.

The chain couples TRBV4-1 to TRBJ2-7; D may be TRBD2 (6 bases). The V gene's germline CDR1 is MGHRA and CDR2 YSYEKL. This CDR3 is 16 amino acids long. V dropped 0 bases and J dropped 1 base, with 13 bases sitting between them. In DNA form, the CDR3 reads TGCGCCAGCAGCCAAGAAGCCGGGGGAAGGTCCTACGAGCAGTACTTC. Protein: CASSQEAGGRSYEQYF.

The chain combines TRBV7-3 with TRBJ2-1; D ambiguous. The CDR3 has 16 amino acids. The V and J ends lost 3 bases and 2 bases respectively, with 14 bases between them. Germline CDR1 and CDR2: SGHTA and FQGTGA. CDR3 nucleotides: TGTGCCAGCAGCTTTCGTCCGATTACAACCTACAATGAGCAGTTCTTC. It translates to CASSFRPITTYNEQFF.

The V call is TRBV5-1, the J call TRBJ1-6; D might be TRBD1 (5 bases). The CDR3 contains 18 residues. V was clipped by 1 base and J by 0 bases, with 14 bases between them. Germline V lookup: CDR1 SGHRS, CDR2 YFSETQ. Here the CDR3 reads CASSLRQLDSSYNSPLHF. For the CDR3, the DNA is TGCGCCAGCAGCTTGCGGCAGCTAGACAGCTCCTATAATTCACCCCTCCACTTT.

Comments on this clone: At the DNA level, this CDR3 is encoded by other sequences in the same sample as well. V usage is TRBV6-5 and J usage is TRBJ1-1; no firm D call. Germline V gene data show CDR1 as MNHEY and CDR2 as SVGAGI. Trimming left V 0 bases short and J 0 bases short, with 8 bases between. The CDR3 spans 15 residues. CDR3 residues: CASSYSRDLNTEAFF. DNA for the CDR3: TGTGCCAGCAGTTACTCGAGAGATCTGAACACTGAAGCTTTCTTT.

The genes are TRBV6-2 or TRBV6-3 and TRBJ1-5; unclear D gene. Trimming shortened V by 4 bases and J by 0 bases, and 7 bases separated the two germline ends. The CDR3 sequence is 14 residues long. The germline CDR1 and CDR2 sequences are MNHEY and SVGEGT. For the CDR3, the DNA is TGTGCCAGCAGTTCGGGGTATAGCAATCAGCCCCAGCATTTT. This encodes CASSSGYSNQPQHF.

The chain combines TRBV19 with TRBJ1-2, with D tentatively TRBD1 (5 bases). Germline CDR1 and CDR2: LNHDA and SQIVND (reference sequence). This CDR3 is 13 amino acids long. Trimming removed 3 bases from V and 4 bases from J, with 9 bases in between. CDR3: CASSMRQGYGYTF. The CDR3 region has the DNA TGTGCCAGTAGTATGCGTCAGGGCTATGGCTACACCTTC.

The chain recombines TRBV7-8 with TRBJ1-1; a weak D match, TRBD1 (6 bases). CDR1 SGHVS and CDR2 FQNEAQ come from the germline V gene. The CDR3 contains 14 residues. V was cut by 7 bases and J by 1 base, with 13 bases left in between. CDR3 nucleotide sequence: TGTGCCAGCACCAGGGGCACGAAGAACACTGAAGCTTTCTTT. Translation: CASTRGTKNTEAFF.

V and J are TRBV28 and TRBJ1-5; 8 nucleotides match TRBD1. Trimming removed 1 base from V and 7 bases from J; junction bases left unmatched: 9. Germline-derived CDR1 and CDR2 are MDHEN and SYDVKM. The CDR3 contains 16 residues. CDR3 residues: CASSLYGQGARQPQHF. The CDR3 bases are TGTGCCAGCAGTTTATATGGGCAGGGGGCAAGGCAGCCCCAGCATTTT.

The chain has TRBV6-2 or TRBV6-3 and TRBJ1-6; possibly TRBD1 for D (5 bases). Trimming left V 6 bases short and J 10 bases short, with 13 bases between. Germline-derived CDR1 and CDR2 are MNHEY and SVGEGT. This CDR3 has 13 residues. The CDR3: CASSLLGGSPLHF. The CDR3 bases are TGTGCCAGCAGCCTCCTGGGGGGGTCACCCCTCCACTTT.

The chain employs TRBV29-1 and TRBJ1-2; D is unresolved. The V gene's germline CDR1 is SQVTM and CDR2 ANQGSEA. The CDR3 sequence is 11 residues long. Trimming took 6 bases from V and 3 from J, leaving 8 bases between them. The CDR3 loop reads CSVSGDYGYTF. In DNA, the CDR3 is TGCAGCGTGAGCGGTGACTATGGCTACACCTTC. Complete variable domain (other parts from reference TRBV29-1 and TRBJ1-2): SAVISQKPSRDICQRGTSLTIQCQVDSQVTMMFWYRQQPGQSLTLIATANQGSEATYESGFVIDKFPISRPNLTFSTLTVSNMSPEDSSIYLCSVSGDYGYTFGSGTRLTVV.